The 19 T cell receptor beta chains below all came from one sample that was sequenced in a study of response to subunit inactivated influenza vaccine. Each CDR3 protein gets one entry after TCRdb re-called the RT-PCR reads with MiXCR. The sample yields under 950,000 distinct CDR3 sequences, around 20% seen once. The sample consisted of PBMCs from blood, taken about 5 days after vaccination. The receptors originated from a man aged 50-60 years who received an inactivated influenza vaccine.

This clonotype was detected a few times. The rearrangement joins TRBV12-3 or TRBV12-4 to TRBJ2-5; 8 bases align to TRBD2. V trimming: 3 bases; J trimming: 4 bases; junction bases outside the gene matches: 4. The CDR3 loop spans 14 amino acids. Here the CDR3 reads CASSLGLGGETQYF. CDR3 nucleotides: TGTGCCAGCAGTTTGGGACTAGGAGGAGAGACCCAGTACTTC.

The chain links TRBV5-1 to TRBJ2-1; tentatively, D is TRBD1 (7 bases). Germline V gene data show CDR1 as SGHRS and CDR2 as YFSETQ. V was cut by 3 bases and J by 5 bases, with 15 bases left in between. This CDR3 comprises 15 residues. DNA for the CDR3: TGCGCCAGCAGCTGGGCGGGACAGAGTAACAATGAGCAGTTCTTC. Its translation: CASSWAGQSNNEQFF.

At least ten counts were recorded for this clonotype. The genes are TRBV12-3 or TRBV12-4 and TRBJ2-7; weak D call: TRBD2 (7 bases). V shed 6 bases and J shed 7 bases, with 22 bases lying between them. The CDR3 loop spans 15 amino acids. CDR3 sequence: CASSPGSGGYGEQYF. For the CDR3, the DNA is TGTGCCAGCAGCCCCGGCTCGGGGGGCTACGGGGAGCAGTACTTC.

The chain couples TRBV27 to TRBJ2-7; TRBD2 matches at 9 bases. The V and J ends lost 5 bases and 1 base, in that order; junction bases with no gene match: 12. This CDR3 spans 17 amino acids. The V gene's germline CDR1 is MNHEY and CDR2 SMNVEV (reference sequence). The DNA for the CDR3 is TGTGCCAGCAGTAAGACTAGCGGAGGCAAAACTTCCTACGAGCAGTACTTC. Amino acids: CASSKTSGGKTSYEQYF.

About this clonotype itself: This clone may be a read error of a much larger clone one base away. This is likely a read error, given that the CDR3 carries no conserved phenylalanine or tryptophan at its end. CDR3 coding DNA: TGTGCCATCAGTTCCGGGACAGGGGGGTCCGAGCAGTACTCC. Translation gives CAISSGTGGSEQYS. This sequence joins TRBV10-3 and TRBJ2-7, with 11 nucleotides matching TRBD1. Germline V lookup: CDR1 ENHRY, CDR2 SYGVKD. Trimming removed 5 bases from V and 6 bases from J; junction bases left unmatched: 6. The CDR3 contains 14 residues.

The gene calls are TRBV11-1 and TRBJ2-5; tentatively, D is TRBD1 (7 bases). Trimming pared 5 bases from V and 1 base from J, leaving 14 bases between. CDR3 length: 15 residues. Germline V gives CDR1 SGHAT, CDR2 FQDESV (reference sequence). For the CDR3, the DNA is TGTGCCAGCAGCCTGGAGGGACAGCCCCAAGAGACCCAGTACTTC. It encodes CASSLEGQPQETQYF.

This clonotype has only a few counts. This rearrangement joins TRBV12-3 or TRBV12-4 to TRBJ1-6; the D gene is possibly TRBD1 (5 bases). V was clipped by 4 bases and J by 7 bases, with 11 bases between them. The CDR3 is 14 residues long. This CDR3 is CASSWGGGNSPLHF. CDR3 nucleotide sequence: TGTGCCAGCAGTTGGGGGGGTGGGAATTCACCCCTCCACTTT.

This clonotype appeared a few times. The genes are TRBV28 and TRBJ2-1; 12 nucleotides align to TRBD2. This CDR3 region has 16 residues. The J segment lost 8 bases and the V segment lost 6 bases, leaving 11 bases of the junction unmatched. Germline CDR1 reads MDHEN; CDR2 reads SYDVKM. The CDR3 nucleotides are TGTGCCAGCAGCCCGGGGGGACTAGCGGGTGGCTATGAGCAGTTCTTC. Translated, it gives CASSPGGLAGGYEQFF.

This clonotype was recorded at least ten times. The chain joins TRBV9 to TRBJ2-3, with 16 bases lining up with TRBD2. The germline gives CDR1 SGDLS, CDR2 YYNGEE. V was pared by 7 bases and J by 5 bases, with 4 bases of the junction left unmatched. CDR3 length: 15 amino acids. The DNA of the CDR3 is TGTGCCAGCTCTGGGACTAGCGGGAGGGGAGATACGCAGTATTTT. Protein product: CASSGTSGRGDTQYF. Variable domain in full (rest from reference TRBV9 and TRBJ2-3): DSGVTQTPKHLITATGQRVTLRCSPRSGDLSVYWYQQSLDQGLQFLIQYYNGEERAKGNILERFSAQQFPDLHSELNLSSLELGDSALYFCASSGTSGRGDTQYFGPGTRLTVL.

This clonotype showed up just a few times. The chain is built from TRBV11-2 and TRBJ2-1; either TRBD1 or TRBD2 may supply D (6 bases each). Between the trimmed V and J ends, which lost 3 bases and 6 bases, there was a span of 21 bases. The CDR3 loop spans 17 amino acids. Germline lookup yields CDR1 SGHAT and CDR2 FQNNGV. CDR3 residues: CASSFLLGQRRGNEQFF. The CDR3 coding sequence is TGTGCCAGCAGCTTCCTGCTGGGACAACGGAGGGGCAATGAGCAGTTCTTC.

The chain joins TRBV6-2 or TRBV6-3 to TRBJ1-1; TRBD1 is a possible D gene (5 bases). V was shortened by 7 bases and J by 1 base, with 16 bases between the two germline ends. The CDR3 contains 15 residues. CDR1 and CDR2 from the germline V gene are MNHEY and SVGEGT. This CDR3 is CASIQDMGQNTEAFF. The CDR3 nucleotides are TGTGCCAGCATCCAGGACATGGGCCAGAACACTGAAGCTTTCTTT.

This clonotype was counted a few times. CDR3: CASSYSMAYEQYF. The DNA of the CDR3 is TGTGCCAGCAGTTACTCTATGGCCTACGAGCAGTACTTC. The chain joins TRBV6-2 or TRBV6-3 to TRBJ2-7; no clear D. The CDR3 is 13 amino acids. Looked up from germline, CDR1 is MNHEY and CDR2 is SVGEGT. V was trimmed by 0 bases and J by 2 bases, leaving 5 bases between them.

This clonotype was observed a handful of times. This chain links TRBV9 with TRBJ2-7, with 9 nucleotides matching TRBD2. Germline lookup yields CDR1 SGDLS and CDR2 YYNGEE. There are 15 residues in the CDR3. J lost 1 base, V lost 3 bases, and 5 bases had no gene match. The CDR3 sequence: CASSAGLAQSYEQYF. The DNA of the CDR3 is TGTGCCAGCAGCGCCGGACTAGCGCAATCCTACGAGCAGTACTTC. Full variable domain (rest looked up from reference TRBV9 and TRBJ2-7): DSGVTQTPKHLITATGQRVTLRCSPRSGDLSVYWYQQSLDQGLQFLIQYYNGEERAKGNILERFSAQQFPDLHSELNLSSLELGDSALYFCASSAGLAQSYEQYFGPGTRLTVT.

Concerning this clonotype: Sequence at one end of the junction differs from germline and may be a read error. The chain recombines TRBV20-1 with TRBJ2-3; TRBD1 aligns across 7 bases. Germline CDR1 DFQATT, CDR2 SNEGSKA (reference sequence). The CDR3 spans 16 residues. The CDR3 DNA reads TGCAGTGCTAGAGATCCTCTGACAGGGAGCACGGATACGCAGTATTTT. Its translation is CSARDPLTGSTDTQYF.

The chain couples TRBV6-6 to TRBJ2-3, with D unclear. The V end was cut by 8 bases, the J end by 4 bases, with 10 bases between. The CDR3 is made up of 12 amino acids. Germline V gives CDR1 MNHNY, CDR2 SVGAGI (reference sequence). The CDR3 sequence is CASVLWADTQYF. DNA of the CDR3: TGTGCCAGCGTTTTATGGGCAGATACGCAGTATTTT.

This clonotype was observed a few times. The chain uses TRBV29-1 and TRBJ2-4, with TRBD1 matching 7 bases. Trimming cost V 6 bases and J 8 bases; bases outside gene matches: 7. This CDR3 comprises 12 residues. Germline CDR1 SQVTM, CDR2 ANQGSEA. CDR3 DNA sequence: TGCAGCGTCGTACAGGGGTTAGACATTCAGTACTTC. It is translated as CSVVQGLDIQYF.

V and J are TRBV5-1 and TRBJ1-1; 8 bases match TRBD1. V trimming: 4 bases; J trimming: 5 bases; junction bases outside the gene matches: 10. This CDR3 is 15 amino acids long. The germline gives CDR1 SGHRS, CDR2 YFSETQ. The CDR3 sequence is CASSGGQGSRTEAFF. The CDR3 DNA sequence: TGCGCCAGCAGCGGCGGACAGGGTAGTCGGACTGAAGCTTTCTTT.

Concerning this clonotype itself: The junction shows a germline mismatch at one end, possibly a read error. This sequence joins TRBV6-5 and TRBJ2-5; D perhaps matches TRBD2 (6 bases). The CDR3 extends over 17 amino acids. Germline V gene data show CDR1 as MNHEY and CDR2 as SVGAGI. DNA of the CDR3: TGTGCCAGCAGTTACAAGTTTGGCGGGGCAGTCCAAGAAACCCAGTACTTC. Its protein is CASSYKFGGAVQETQYF.

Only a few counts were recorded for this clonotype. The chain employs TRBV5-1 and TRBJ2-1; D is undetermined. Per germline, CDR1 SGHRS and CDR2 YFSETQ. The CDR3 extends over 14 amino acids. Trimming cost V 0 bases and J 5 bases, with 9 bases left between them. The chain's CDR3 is CASSLGLRDNEQFF. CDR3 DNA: TGCGCCAGCAGCTTGGGGCTCCGAGACAATGAGCAGTTCTTC.